These 18 T cell receptor beta chains came from one sample sequenced in a study of shared clonotypes between healthy human individuals. Only in-frame clones appear in the TCRdb table, and some are missing; sequencing was by immunoSEQ multiplex PCR. Found here are under 2,500,000 clones, approximately 94% of them singletons; the top ten hold less than 0.15%. The source material was naive CD4+ T cells sorted from blood. Sample subset: CD45RA+ positively selected. Receptors were obtained from a man aged 18 to 29 in good health.

The rearrangement uses TRBV18 and TRBJ1-1; D perhaps matches TRBD1 (6 bases). Trimming stripped 1 base from V and 0 bases from J, with 12 bases between. In germline, CDR1 is KGHSH, CDR2 LQKENI. This CDR3 contains 16 residues. The DNA for the CDR3 is TGTGCCAGCTCACCACGGGGGGCTCAAATGAACACTGAAGCTTTCTTT. Translating it yields CASSPRGAQMNTEAFF.

CDR3 sequence reads: CASSTYPGQGANEQYF. The CDR3 nucleotides read TGTGCCAGCAGTACTTACCCGGGACAGGGGGCCAACGAGCAGTACTTC. The chain combines TRBV27 with TRBJ2-7, with TRBD1 matching 12 bases. The CDR3 spans 16 residues. The V segment lost 5 bases and the J segment 5 bases; nucleotides outside the gene matches: 10. Germline V CDR1 and CDR2: MNHEY, SMNVEV (reference sequence).

The chain combines TRBV5-5 with TRBJ1-1, with D unresolved. CDR3 length: 11 residues. Trimming removed 4 bases from V and 1 base from J, with 2 bases in between. In germline, CDR1 is SGHKS, CDR2 YYEKEE (reference sequence). CDR3 coding DNA: TGTGCCAGCAGCCGGAACACTGAAGCTTTCTTT. Amino acids: CASSRNTEAFF.

The chain links TRBV7-2 to TRBJ2-3; D might be TRBD2 (5 bases). The CDR3 sequence is 15 residues long. In germline, CDR1 is SGHTA, CDR2 FQGNSA. Trimming pared 4 bases from V and 0 bases from J, leaving 11 bases between. CDR3 region: CASSSKRGSTDTQYF. CDR3 nucleotides: TGTGCCAGCAGCTCCAAGCGCGGGAGCACAGATACGCAGTATTTT.

The V gene is TRBV18, the J gene TRBJ1-4; perhaps TRBD1 as D (5 bases). CDR1 and CDR2 from the germline V gene are KGHSH and LQKENI. The CDR3 loop spans 16 amino acids. Trimming removed 2 bases at V and 4 bases at J, with 14 bases between. The CDR3 DNA reads as TGTGCCAGCTCACCAAGGGGTCGACAGAGTAATGAAAAACTGTTTTTT. Its translation: CASSPRGRQSNEKLFF.

The chain recombines TRBV11-2 with TRBJ1-2; no definite D call. Germline V gene lookup returns CDR1 SGHAT and CDR2 FQNNGV. This CDR3 has 15 amino acids. Trimming removed 1 base from V and 4 bases from J, with 13 bases in between. The CDR3 DNA follows: TGTGCCAGCAGCTTAGCCGACGAATCCCTCTATGGCTACACCTTC. Protein sequence: CASSLADESLYGYTF.

V usage is TRBV28 and J usage is TRBJ2-7, with 7 bases lining up with TRBD2. From germline, CDR1 is MDHEN and CDR2 SYDVKM. V shed 7 bases and J 2 bases; nucleotides not matched to a gene: 8. The CDR3 loop spans 14 amino acids. For the CDR3, the DNA is TGTGCCAGCACCCCGGGGGGTAGTCCCTACGAGCAGTACTTC. This codes for CASTPGGSPYEQYF.

The chain combines TRBV5-1 with TRBJ2-5, with TRBD1 matching 7 bases. This CDR3 is 15 amino acids long. Germline trimming cut 3 bases from V and 6 bases from J; bases unmatched to any gene: 11. The germline V gene encodes CDR1 SGHRS and CDR2 YFSETQ. The CDR3 reads CASSWGKQGTQTQYF. For the CDR3, the DNA is TGCGCCAGCAGCTGGGGAAAACAGGGGACCCAGACCCAGTACTTC.

The chain is built from TRBV19 and TRBJ1-2, with a weak D call TRBD1 (5 bases). Looked up from germline, CDR1 is LNHDA and CDR2 is SQIVND (reference sequence). The V end was cut by 7 bases, the J end by 5 bases, with 8 bases between. The CDR3 consists of 11 residues. The DNA of the CDR3 is TGTGCCAGTACAGGGCGATATGGCTACACCTTC. It specifies CASTGRYGYTF.

CDR3 coding DNA: TGTGCCAGCTTAGAATCCGGGACAGGGGACACTGAAGCTTTCTTT. Translating gives CASLESGTGDTEAFF. The J gene is TRBJ1-1, the V gene TRBV18; 10 bases agree with TRBD1. The CDR3 runs 15 residues. The germline gives CDR1 KGHSH, CDR2 LQKENI. J was trimmed by 3 bases and V by 7 bases; bases with no gene match: 8. The full variable domain, with the rest looked up from reference TRBV18 and TRBJ1-1, is NAGVMQNPRHLVRRRGQEARLRCSPMKGHSHVYWYRQLPEEGLKFMVYLQKENIIDESGMPKERFSAEFPKEGPSILRIQQVVRGDSAAYFCASLESGTGDTEAFFGQGTRLTVV.

The J gene is TRBJ2-2, the V gene TRBV19; 8 bases are a match to TRBD2. Trimming cost V 6 bases and J 0 bases; bases outside gene matches: 21. Germline V gives CDR1 LNHDA, CDR2 SQIVND (reference sequence). CDR3 length: 21 residues. Here the CDR3 DNA reads TGTGCCAGTAGCCCCAGGTTCGGACTAGCCGGGGCTTCCGCGAACACCGGGGAGCTGTTTTTT. The encoded protein is CASSPRFGLAGASANTGELFF. Complete variable domain (other parts from reference TRBV19 and TRBJ2-2): DGGITQSPKYLFRKEGQNVTLSCEQNLNHDAMYWYRQDPGQGLRLIYYSQIVNDFQKGDIAEGYSVSREKKESFPLTVTSAQKNPTAFYLCASSPRFGLAGASANTGELFFGEGSRLTVL.

V is TRBV19 and J is TRBJ1-5; D remains ambiguous. Germline CDR1 and CDR2: LNHDA and SQIVND (reference sequence). The CDR3 loop spans 14 amino acids. The V and J ends lost 8 bases and 7 bases respectively, with 18 bases between them. CDR3 bases: TGTGCCAGTGCCTTGAGGCGGGGAATGCAGCCCCAGCATTTT. It specifies CASALRRGMQPQHF.

J is TRBJ1-5 and V is TRBV6-1, with D unclear. Germline CDR1 and CDR2: MNHNS and SASEGT. Between the trimmed V and J ends, which lost 10 bases and 3 bases, there was a span of 13 bases. The CDR3 length is 13 residues. CDR3 region: CATEGSINQPQHF. DNA for the CDR3: TGTGCCACCGAGGGTAGTATCAATCAGCCCCAGCATTTT.

The chain recombines TRBV10-3 with TRBJ2-5; D is tentatively TRBD1 or TRBD2 (5 bases each). The germline V gene encodes CDR1 ENHRY and CDR2 SYGVKD. CDR3 length: 15 residues. Trimming shortened V by 2 bases and J by 2 bases, and 12 bases separated the two germline ends. Here the CDR3 reads CAISEGNRRQETQYF. The CDR3 DNA follows: TGTGCCATCAGTGAGGGAAACAGGAGGCAAGAGACCCAGTACTTC.

In DNA form, the CDR3 reads TGTGCCAGCAGCTTCTCGAAGGCGGGAATAGATACGCAGTATTTT. Translation gives CASSFSKAGIDTQYF. The chain uses TRBV5-4 and TRBJ2-3, with D possibly matching TRBD2 (6 bases). Germline V gene lookup returns CDR1 SGHNT and CDR2 YYREEE (reference sequence). This CDR3 is built from 15 residues. V was clipped by 2 bases and J by 5 bases, with 15 bases between them. The full variable domain, rest sourced from reference TRBV5-4 and TRBJ2-3, is ETGVTQSPTHLIKTRGQQVTLRCSSQSGHNTVSWYQQALGQGPQFIFQYYREEENGRGNFPPRFSGLQFPNYSSELNVNALELDDSALYLCASSFSKAGIDTQYFGPGTRLTVL.

The chain links TRBV4-3 to TRBJ2-1, with D perhaps given as TRBD1 or TRBD2 (5 bases each). The germline V gene encodes CDR1 LGHNA and CDR2 YSLEER. Between the trimmed V and J ends, which lost 1 base and 8 bases, there was a span of 12 bases. The CDR3 consists of 14 residues. This chain's CDR3 is CASSQGMGPDEQFF. The CDR3 DNA reads TGCGCCAGCAGCCAAGGGATGGGACCGGATGAGCAGTTCTTC.

J is TRBJ2-1 and V is TRBV4-1; D call uncertain. The germline V gene encodes CDR1 MGHRA and CDR2 YSYEKL. This CDR3 has 15 residues. Trimming took off 1 base at V and 2 bases at J, with 9 bases between the two ends. The CDR3 sequence: CASSQAEITYNEQFF. The CDR3 coding sequence is TGCGCCAGCAGCCAAGCAGAAATAACCTACAATGAGCAGTTCTTC.

The genes are TRBV5-1 and TRBJ1-1; 7 bases map to TRBD1. V lost 6 bases and J lost 1; bases outside the gene matches: 6. Germline CDR1 SGHRS, CDR2 YFSETQ. The CDR3 has 14 residues. CDR3 in amino acids: CASITGVRNTEAFF. The CDR3, as DNA: TGCGCCAGCATCACAGGGGTACGGAACACTGAAGCTTTCTTT.